Detailed here is one TCR beta chain. TCRdb's copy holds only in-frame clones and misses some; the assay was immunoSEQ multiplex PCR. The sample includes tens of thousands of clones, roughly 91% of them seen just once. The data were taken from a study of T cell changes during pregnancy in multiple sclerosis. Deletions cut 5 bases from V and 2 bases from J, with 4 bases between. Germline values: CDR1 MNHEY, CDR2 SVGAGI. The CDR3 is 12 residues long. This sample comprised peripheral blood, obtained in the third trimester of pregnancy. The chain has TRBV6-5 and TRBJ1-3; D is unresolved. The source of this sequence is a female donor in good health, enrolled as a control in a pregnancy study. CDR3 in DNA: TGTGCCAGCAGTACGGCTGGAAACACCATATATTTT. Translated: CASSTAGNTIYF.